This T cell receptor (beta chain) was documented in a study of blood T cell repertoires in COVID-19. Whole-study context: COVID-19 samples collected from the United States, Italy and Spain covered acute and convalescent phases. The cDNA or gDNA used as material had been derived from T cells, B-cell-depleted T cells, or PBMCs.

Measured with immunoSEQ multiplex PCR; TCRdb has only the in-frame clones, and not every one. The top ten hold around 3.5% of the sample, which has approximately 350,000 clones, 91% seen once. Germline CDR1 is LNHDA and CDR2 is SQIVND (reference sequence). The CDR3 runs to 12 residues. The V end lost 5 bases, the J end lost 4 bases, and 8 bases lay between the germline ends. Sequencing used peripheral blood. The J gene is TRBJ2-5, the V gene TRBV19; unclear D gene. The TCR was taken from a woman in her late teens or twenties who had recovered from COVID-19. CDR3 bases: TGTGCCAGTAGTGCCGAGTTAGAGACCCAGTACTTC. Protein sequence: CASSAELETQYF. Based on the CDR3 plus reference TRBV19 and TRBJ2-5, the full variable domain is DGGITQSPKYLFRKEGQNVTLSCEQNLNHDAMYWYRQDPGQGLRLIYYSQIVNDFQKGDIAEGYSVSREKKESFPLTVTSAQKNPTAFYLCASSAELETQYFGPGTRLLVL.